This paragraph reports one TCR beta chain. The target of this receptor is not known. No much larger clone is present one base from it, and per-base qualities are unavailable. This sample was taken from a study of low-dose radiotherapy and immunotherapy resistance in tumors (dated 2022 in TCRdb). Concerning the study at large: Patients in Cohort 1 were given 0.5 Gy per fraction every 2 weeks, and the prescribed total PTV dose was 6.5 Gy. Cohort 2 received 1 Gy per fraction every two weeks, with a total of 13 Gy over 26 weeks. Patients were given nivolumab as a 240 mg flat dose every two weeks and ipilimumab at 1 mg/kg every six weeks, with both drugs delivered intravenously. Intravenous cyclophosphamide at 200 mg/m2 was administered every two weeks, one day ahead of each radiation and immunotherapy administration. Starting on cycle 1 day 1, patients took 300 mg of aspirin by mouth once a day for four cycles. Trial participants were not randomized into treatment groups. Eight patients were included in the translational analysis, namely three from the first dose cohort plus the first five from the second dose cohort.

For sequencing, an Illumina HiSeq 2500 was employed. First-strand cDNA was synthesized with Superscript III and a set of TRAV- and TRBV-specific primers, covering both TCRalpha and TCRbeta chains. TCRs were amplified with Phusion for about 22 PCR cycles using a constant-region primer together with the adapter attached to the V primers. Isolated mRNA was amplified with the MessageAmp II aRNA Amplification Kit, using a roughly 15-hour in vitro transcription at 37°C. The Dynabeads mRNA DIRECT Purification Kit was used to isolate the mRNA for TCR sequencing. Indexed Illumina adapters were added in a second Phusion PCR of roughly 25 cycles, and the PCR products were purified with AMPure XP beads. In the authors' own workflow: Custom Perl scripts pooled TCR sequences encoding the same protein, removed out-of-frame sequences and computed each clonotype's abundance. Any TCR sequence supported by only a single read was excluded from analysis. Among the metrics used to describe the repertoires were Shannon entropy, Gini index, clonality, richness, and the frequency of TCRs shared between repertoires. TCRdb redid the processing of the public reads, applying fastp at Q25 and MiXCR, and retained in-frame beta chains. CDR3 protein sequences are deduplicated, and each keeps its most common genes and DNA. TCRdb's processing, not the study's, gives the V and J calls here. Recorded for this sample are around 80,000 distinct CDR3 sequences; about 17% of them occurred a single time. Approximately 1.5% of the sample is taken by the ten largest.

From the cysteine up to the phenylalanine, the CDR3 has a length of 15 residues. CDR3 DNA only is kept here, 45 bases in frame from base 1. CDR1 SGDLS and CDR2 YYNGEE are derived from the germline V gene. Cut back by 1 base and 5 bases, the V and J ends lie 12 bases apart. What the time point label conveys for this sample: after trial treatment. Interpreted using the paper, the treatment or condition label stands for: LDRT plus nivolumab, ipilimumab, low-dose cyclophosphamide and aspirin (RACIN trial). The donors came from RACIN, which was a single-arm phase I dose-escalation trial that paired nivolumab and ipilimumab with aspirin, low-dose cyclophosphamide and low-dose radiotherapy. Patients with advanced, TIL-negative solid tumors were considered eligible.

The clonotype originates from a male donor with prostate cancer. The material was PBMCs, obtained after low-dose radiotherapy plus immunotherapy. This receptor chain uses TRBV9 and TRBJ2-2; the D gene is not confidently resolved. The CDR3 amino acid sequence is: CASSVRPLETGELFF. The DNA sequence reads TGTGCCAGCAGCGTAAGGCCCTTAGAGACCGGGGAGCTGTTTTTT.